This T cell receptor beta chain was recorded in a study of control samples from healthy donors and cancer patients. The CDR3 runs to 17 residues. Trimming pared 4 bases from V and 2 bases from J, leaving 22 bases between. CDR1 is SGHKS, CDR2 YYEKEE, per germline (reference sequence). Assay used: immunoSEQ multiplex PCR; TCRdb lists only in-frame clones, some missing. This sample yields approximately 100,000 clones, of which more than 75% are seen a single time; less than 2.5% belongs to the top ten. The sequencing input was blood. J is TRBJ2-7 and V is TRBV5-5; D is perhaps TRBD1 or TRBD2 (5 bases each). The receptor's source is a woman aged 40 to 50 in good health. DNA for the CDR3: TGTGCCAGCAGCAACCGCCCCGGGACGATGGGCACCTACGAGCAGTACTTC. It is translated as CASSNRPGTMGTYEQYF.